The next 8 T cell receptor beta chains were all read from a single sample in a study of blood T cells in healthy people across ages. The use of a sample-barcoded 5' primer and a J-beta primer mix characterized a second PCR of about 7 to 12 cycles. One entry per CDR3 protein, called by TCRdb with MiXCR from the 5' RACE reads. The table has around 970,000 distinct CDR3 sequences, just over 50% seen once. The sample was blood. Receptor source: a woman aged 60 to 75 in good health.

The chain joins TRBV13 to TRBJ2-5; 7 nucleotides match TRBD2. Looked up from germline, CDR1 is PRHDT and CDR2 is FYEKMQ (reference sequence). The V gene end was trimmed by 2 bases and the J gene end by 3 bases; junction bases not matched to a gene: 15. CDR3 length: 18 amino acids. The CDR3 is CASSLRLRRAGNKETQYF. The DNA of the CDR3 is TGTGCCAGCAGCTTAAGGTTGCGCCGAGCGGGGAACAAAGAGACCCAGTACTTC.

This clonotype was found a few times. The chain combines TRBV2 with TRBJ1-5, with a weak D call TRBD1 (5 bases). Germline V gives CDR1 SNHLY, CDR2 FYNNEI. V lost 3 bases and J lost 3, with 12 bases in between. The CDR3 loop spans 15 amino acids. CDR3: CASSDAGRNNQPQHF. CDR3 sequence (DNA): TGTGCCAGCAGTGATGCGGGGCGTAACAATCAGCCCCAGCATTTT.

The chain recombines TRBV10-3 with TRBJ2-1; 7 bases agree with TRBD1. CDR3 length: 15 residues. CDR1 is ENHRY, CDR2 SYGVKD, per germline. J was trimmed by 5 bases and V by 1 base; bases with no gene match: 5. The CDR3 region is CAISEYETGNNEQFF. In nucleotides, the CDR3 is TGTGCCATCAGTGAGTATGAGACAGGGAACAATGAGCAGTTCTTC.

This chain uses TRBV28 with TRBJ1-1, with 7 bases matching TRBD1. Trimming removed 5 bases from V and 4 bases from J; junction bases left unmatched: 10. The CDR3 is made up of 15 amino acids. Germline V lookup: CDR1 MDHEN, CDR2 SYDVKM. This chain's CDR3 is CASSAGTARFTEAFF. The CDR3 DNA is TGTGCCAGCAGTGCCGGGACAGCTAGGTTCACTGAAGCTTTCTTT.

The chain employs TRBV25-1 and TRBJ1-4; D may be TRBD1 (6 bases). From germline, CDR1 is MGHDK and CDR2 SYGVNS. CDR3 length: 15 amino acids. V shed 1 base and J shed 5 bases, with 11 bases lying between them. The CDR3 region has the DNA TGTGCCAGCAGTGAATTCAGGGGCGTAAATGAAAAACTGTTTTTT. Its protein product is CASSEFRGVNEKLFF.

The J gene is TRBJ2-3, the V gene TRBV10-3; 10 bases are a match to TRBD2. The germline CDR1 and CDR2 sequences are ENHRY and SYGVKD. The V gene end was trimmed by 11 bases and the J gene end by 2 bases; junction bases not matched to a gene: 4. The CDR3 consists of 13 residues. The CDR3 reads CAALAGDTDTQYF. The CDR3 DNA reads TGTGCCGCCCTAGCGGGAGACACAGATACGCAGTATTTT.

Concerning this clonotype itself: The junction departs from the called germline gene at one end, perhaps through a read error. The chain is built from TRBV25-1 and TRBJ2-5, with D possibly matching TRBD1 (5 bases). The germline V gene encodes CDR1 MGHDK and CDR2 SYGVNS. The CDR3 length is 12 residues. Here the CDR3 reads CVSSEPGETQYF. CDR3 bases: TGTGTCAGCAGTGAACCAGGGGAGACCCAGTACTTC.

The rearrangement joins TRBV15 to TRBJ2-4; TRBD1 matches 8 bases. The DNA end is a closer match to TRBJ2-7, so the J assignment may be wrong. The CDR3 length is 17 residues. Germline loops: CDR1 LNHNV, CDR2 YYDKDF (reference sequence). The CDR3 DNA reads as TGTGCCACCAGCAGGACTCCGGGCAGACAGGGGAACTACGAGCAGTACTTC. Translating it yields CATSRTPGRQGNYEQYF.